This T cell receptor (beta chain) comes out of a study of T cell clonality in common variable immunodeficiency. Study-wide results and limits: CVID subjects had higher TCRbeta clonality than healthy controls, most marked in about a third. The cause of increased CVID clonality remains unclear without subpopulation sequencing.

Control and CVID samples contributed equal amounts of genomic DNA. Clones were sequenced by immunoSEQ multiplex PCR, and TCRdb holds only the in-frame ones, with some missing. The sample contains 35,000 to 50,000 clones, none of them singletons. This clone has only a few counts. Its target is not known. Read sequence stops 3 residues before the CDR3 end, and the germline J gene provides the missing end. Heparinized whole blood, about 5 to 8.5 ml, came from each donor. V dropped 3 bases and J dropped 9 bases, with 17 bases sitting between them. The CDR3 has 15 residues. Germline CDR1 reads SGHAT; CDR2 reads FQNNGV.

The chain joins TRBV11-2 to TRBJ2-2; D may be TRBD1 (6 bases). The sequence came from a person aged 18 to 75 in good health. The sequenced material came from peripheral blood mononuclear cells. CDR3 DNA, as far as it was read: TGTGCCAGCAGCTTTGACAGGACTGACGGCCGGGAG. This gives the protein CASSFDRTDGRE. The full CDR3 is CASSFDRTDGRELFF.